These 7 T cell receptor beta chains share one sample of origin, sequenced in a study of shared clonotypes between healthy human individuals. The repertoire was sequenced with immunoSEQ multiplex PCR; TCRdb's copy has only in-frame clones and lacks some. In the table there are roughly 1.4 million clones, roughly 98.5% of which are singletons. Sample: naive CD4+ T cells sorted from blood. The subset is: CD45RA+ positively selected. These receptors came from a man aged 25 to 45 in good health.

Regarding this clone: The same CDR3 arises from other DNA sequences in this sample as well. This chain uses TRBV9 with TRBJ2-7; no reliable D call. Per the germline V gene, CDR1 is SGDLS and CDR2 is YYNGEE. The CDR3 extends over 14 amino acids. V was shortened by 0 bases and J by 2 bases, with 9 bases between the two germline ends. DNA of the CDR3: TGTGCCAGCAGCGTAGGGGTGGTACCCTACGAGCAGTACTTC. Protein product: CASSVGVVPYEQYF.

CDR3 nucleotides: TGCGCCAGCAGCCAAGATCCCCCAGGGAAGCCCTACAATGAGCAGTTCTTC. Protein sequence: CASSQDPPGKPYNEQFF. The chain combines TRBV4-3 with TRBJ2-1; D perhaps matches TRBD1 (5 bases). Trimming removed 0 bases at V and 2 bases at J, with 14 bases between. Germline CDR1 and CDR2: LGHNA and YSLEER. This CDR3 spans 17 amino acids.

The genes are TRBV28 and TRBJ1-4, with D hard to call. Germline values: CDR1 MDHEN, CDR2 SYDVKM. The CDR3 spans 14 residues. V was pared by 6 bases and J by 7 bases, with 15 bases between. The CDR3 nucleotides are TGTGCCAGCAGACCCTGGAGAGAGAGTGAAAAACTGTTTTTT. Translated: CASRPWRESEKLFF.

A remark on this clone: Within the sample, other DNA sequences also encode this same CDR3. The chain combines TRBV15 with TRBJ1-5; D is unclear. The length of the CDR3 is 12 residues. Trimming cost V 5 bases and J 4 bases, with 6 bases left between them. Germline V gene lookup returns CDR1 LNHNV and CDR2 YYDKDF (reference sequence). The CDR3 DNA reads as TGTGCCACCAGCCGTGGAAATCAGCCCCAGCATTTT. Protein: CATSRGNQPQHF.

This chain joins TRBV27 and TRBJ2-3, with 11 nucleotides matching TRBD2. CDR3 length: 15 amino acids. With 2 bases clipped from V and 8 bases from J, the junction kept 6 bases outside the gene matches. Germline-derived CDR1 and CDR2 are MNHEY and SMNVEV (reference sequence). DNA for the CDR3: TGTGCCAGCAGTTTACTAGCGGGAGGAGGAGGTACGCAGTATTTT. This codes for CASSLLAGGGGTQYF.

This chain joins TRBV7-2 and TRBJ2-7; D gene unclear. The CDR3 contains 18 residues. The V end lost 5 bases, the J end lost 2 bases, and 25 bases lay between the germline ends. Germline CDR1 is SGHTA and CDR2 is FQGNSA. The CDR3 region is CASSPQTGWHFGTYEQYF. Written as DNA, the CDR3 is TGTGCCAGCAGCCCGCAAACCGGTTGGCATTTTGGGACCTACGAGCAGTACTTC.

CDR3 amino acids: CANSDRGATEQYF. The CDR3 nucleotides are TGTGCCAACTCCGATCGGGGGGCGACCGAGCAGTACTTC. The V gene is TRBV28, the J gene TRBJ2-7; D perhaps matches TRBD2 (7 bases). The CDR3 consists of 13 residues. V was clipped by 10 bases and J by 6 bases, with 19 bases between them. Germline assignment: CDR1 MDHEN and CDR2 SYDVKM. The complete variable domain, with remaining parts taken from reference TRBV28 and TRBJ2-7, reads DVKVTQSSRYLVKRTGEKVFLECVQDMDHENMFWYRQDPGLGLRLIYFSYDVKMKEKGDIPEGYSVSREKKERFSLILESASTNQTSMYLCANSDRGATEQYFGPGTRLTVT.